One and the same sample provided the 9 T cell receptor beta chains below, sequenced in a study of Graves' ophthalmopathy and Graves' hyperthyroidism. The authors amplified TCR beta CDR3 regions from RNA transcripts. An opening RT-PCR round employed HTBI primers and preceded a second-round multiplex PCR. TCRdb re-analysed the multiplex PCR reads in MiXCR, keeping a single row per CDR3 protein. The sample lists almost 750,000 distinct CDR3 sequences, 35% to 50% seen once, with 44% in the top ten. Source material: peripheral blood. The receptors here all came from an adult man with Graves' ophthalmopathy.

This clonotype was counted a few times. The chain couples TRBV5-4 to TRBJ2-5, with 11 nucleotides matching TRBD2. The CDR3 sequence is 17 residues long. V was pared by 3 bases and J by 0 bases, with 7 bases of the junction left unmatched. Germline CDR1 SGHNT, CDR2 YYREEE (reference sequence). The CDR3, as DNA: TGTGCCAGCAGCTCTCCTAGCGGGGGGCGACACCAAGAGACCCAGTACTTC. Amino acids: CASSSPSGGRHQETQYF.

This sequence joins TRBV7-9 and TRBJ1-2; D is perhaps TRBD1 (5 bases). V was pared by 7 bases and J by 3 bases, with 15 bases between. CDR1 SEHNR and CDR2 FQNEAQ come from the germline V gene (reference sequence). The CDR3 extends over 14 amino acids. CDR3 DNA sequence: TGTGCCAGCACTAGCCTTGGGGACCACTATGGCTACACCTTC. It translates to CASTSLGDHYGYTF. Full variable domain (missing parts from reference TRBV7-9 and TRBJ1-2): DTGVSQNPRHKITKRGQNVTFRCDPISEHNRLYWYRQTLGQGPEFLTYFQNEAQLEKSRLLSDRFSAERPKGSFSTLEIQRTEQGDSAMYLCASTSLGDHYGYTFGSGTRLTVV.

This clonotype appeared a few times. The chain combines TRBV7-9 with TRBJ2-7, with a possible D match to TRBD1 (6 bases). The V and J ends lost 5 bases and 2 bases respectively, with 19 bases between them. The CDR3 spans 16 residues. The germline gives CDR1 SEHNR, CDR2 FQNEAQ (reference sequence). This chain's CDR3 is CASSPKGHPTTYEQYF. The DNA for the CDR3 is TGTGCCAGCAGCCCTAAGGGACATCCGACAACCTACGAGCAGTACTTC.

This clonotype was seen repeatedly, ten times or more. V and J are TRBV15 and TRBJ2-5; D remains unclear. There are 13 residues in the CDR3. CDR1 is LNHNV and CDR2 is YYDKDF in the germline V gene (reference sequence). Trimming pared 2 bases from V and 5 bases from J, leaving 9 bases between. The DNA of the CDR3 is TGTGCCACCAGCAGACCCCCCGGCGAGACCCAGTACTTC. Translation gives CATSRPPGETQYF.

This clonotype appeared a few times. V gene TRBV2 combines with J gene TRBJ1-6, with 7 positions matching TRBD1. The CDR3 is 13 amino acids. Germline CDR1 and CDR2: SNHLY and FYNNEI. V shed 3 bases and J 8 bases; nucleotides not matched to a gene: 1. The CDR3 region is CASSDTGDSPLHF. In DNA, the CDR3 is TGTGCCAGCAGTGACACAGGGGATTCACCCCTCCACTTT.

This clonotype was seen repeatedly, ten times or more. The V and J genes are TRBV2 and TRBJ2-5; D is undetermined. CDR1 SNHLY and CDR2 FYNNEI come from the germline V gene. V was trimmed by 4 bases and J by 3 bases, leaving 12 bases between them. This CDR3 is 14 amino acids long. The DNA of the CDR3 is TGTGCCAGCAGTGGGGTTGCACAAAAAGAGACCCAGTACTTC. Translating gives CASSGVAQKETQYF.

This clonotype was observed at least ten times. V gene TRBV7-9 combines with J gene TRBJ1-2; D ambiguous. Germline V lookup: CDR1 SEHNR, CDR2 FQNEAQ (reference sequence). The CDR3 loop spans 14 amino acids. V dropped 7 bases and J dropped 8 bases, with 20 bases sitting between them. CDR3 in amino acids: CASIPSRGRRGYTF. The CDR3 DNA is TGTGCCAGCATACCGTCCAGAGGCCGGCGGGGCTACACCTTC.

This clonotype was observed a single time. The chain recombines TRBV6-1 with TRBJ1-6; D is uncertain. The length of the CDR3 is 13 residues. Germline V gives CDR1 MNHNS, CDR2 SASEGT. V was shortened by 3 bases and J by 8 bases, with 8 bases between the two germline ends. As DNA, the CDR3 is TGTGCCAGCAGTGAGCGGGAGGATTCACCCCTCCACTTT. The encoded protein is CASSEREDSPLHF.

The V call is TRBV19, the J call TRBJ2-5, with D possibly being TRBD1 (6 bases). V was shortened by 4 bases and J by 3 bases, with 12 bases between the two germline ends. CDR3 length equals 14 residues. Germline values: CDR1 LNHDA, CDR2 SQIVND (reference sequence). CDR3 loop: CASSTQGRKETQYF. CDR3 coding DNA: TGTGCCAGTAGTACGCAGGGGAGAAAAGAGACCCAGTACTTC.